Listed below are T cell receptor beta chains from one sample, sequenced in a study of OX40 agonist ivuxolimab in advanced cancers. Measured with immunoSEQ multiplex PCR; TCRdb has only the in-frame clones, and not every one. The repertoire holds over 100,000 clones, 75% to 90% seen once, with around 0.55% in the top ten. The sequencing here drew on CD4+ or CD8+ T cells sorted from blood, taken in a trial of the OX40 agonist ivuxolimab. These receptors were obtained from an adult with an advanced solid tumor such as melanoma, head and neck, liver or kidney cancer. CDR3s include the opening cysteine and the closing phenylalanine or tryptophan. The order of the fields is J gene, V gene, CDR3 protein.

>TRBJ2-7|TRBV2
CASTNRGHSYEQYF
>TRBJ1-6|TRBV7-2
CASSSTQGARDSPLHF
>TRBJ2-5|TRBV5-1
CASSYAQGEETQYF
>TRBJ1-3|TRBV29-1
CSVGSPGNTIYF
>TRBJ2-7|TRBV9
CASSIGPSSYEQYF
>TRBJ1-1|TRBV30
CAWYRGRVNTEAFF
>TRBJ1-6|TRBV11-2
CASSLTNSPLHF
>TRBJ1-2|TRBV6-6
CASSTGMSNYGYTF
>TRBJ2-7|TRBV7-8
CASSLAPGQGYEQYF
>TRBJ1-2|TRBV28
CATIGQAGKNYGYTF
>TRBJ1-5|TRBV6-5
CASSPGTGYNQPQHF
>TRBJ2-1|TRBV30
CAWSLGLYNEQFF
>TRBJ2-6|TRBV11-3
CASSSSGTGANVLTF
>TRBJ1-2|TRBV7-2
CASSLKGGDYGYTF
>TRBJ2-7|TRBV6-5
CASRPARGLTYEQYF
>TRBJ2-7|TRBV4-3
CASSQGETDEQYF
>TRBJ2-7|TRBV18
CASSPNPHDEQYF
>TRBJ1-4|TRBV2
CASSDGTLNEKLFF
>TRBJ1-5|TRBV6-6
CASSYSSAQPQHF
>TRBJ1-4|TRBV29-1
CSVGTSATNEKLFF
>TRBJ1-4|TRBV7-9
CASSRNHPNEKLFF
>TRBJ1-3|TRBV5-1
CASSLSGGGTGNTIYF
>TRBJ1-6|TRBV6-5
CASSTGTGGTPLHF
>TRBJ2-3|TRBV7-9
CASSLWRQASTDTQYF
>TRBJ2-1|TRBV5-4
CASSYPLAGAGGNEQFF
>TRBJ1-3|TRBV15
CATSSPGGWNTIYF
>TRBJ1-1|TRBV28
CASSLPQVANTEAFF
>TRBJ2-7|TRBV28
CASSLVGEQYF
>TRBJ2-2|TRBV5-1
CASSSDGTGELFF
>TRBJ1-2|TRBV6-5
CASSSGEGAHYGYTF
>TRBJ2-5|TRBV30
CAWRGQGQETQYF
>TRBJ2-5|TRBV29-1
CSANSPGQGIETQYF
>TRBJ2-7|TRBV5-1
CASSTGTGGAKSYEQYF
>TRBJ2-3|TRBV2
CASSRGTASTDTQYF
>TRBJ1-2|TRBV5-1
CASSETASNYGYTF
>TRBJ2-1|TRBV5-4
CASSLVGGGEQFF
>TRBJ2-3|TRBV7-2
CASSAYTDTQYF
>TRBJ1-6|TRBV27
CASSLTPVYNSPLHF
>TRBJ1-6|TRBV5-4
CASSASTGLGPLHF
>TRBJ2-3|TRBV7-2
CASSIGTSRRTDTQYF